This TCR beta chain was sequenced during a study of blood T cell repertoires in COVID-19. Background on the study: Sites in the United States, Italy and Spain provided acute and convalescent COVID-19 samples.

TCRdb's table, derived via immunoSEQ multiplex PCR, lists solely in-frame clones and lacks some. The sample has fewer than 450,000 clones, approximately 85% seen once. Sequencing was carried out using PBMCs or T cells enriched from blood (not recorded which). The source is a woman in her forties with acute COVID-19.

The CDR3 bases are TGTGCCAGCAGCATCCGGGGTGCTGGAAACACCATATATTTT. It translates to CASSIRGAGNTIYF. The gene calls are TRBV4-2 and TRBJ1-3; no definite D call. Germline V gene data show CDR1 as LGHNA and CDR2 as YNFKEQ. Trimming removed 5 bases at V and 2 bases at J, with 10 bases between. This CDR3 region has 14 residues.